Shown below are 12 T cell receptor beta chains from a single sample sequenced in a study of CD8 T cells in ankylosing spondylitis. MiXCR was run by TCRdb on the 5' RACE reads, yielding one entry per CDR3 protein. The repertoire includes some 30,000 distinct CDR3 sequences, around 7.2% of them detected once, and about 10% sits in the top ten. The specimen was blood, either unsorted or a sorted T cell fraction (not recorded which). All receptors come from a male donor with ankylosing spondylitis or in good health (not recorded which).

This clonotype was picked up a small number of times. Here the CDR3 reads CASSSPFGAETQYF. CDR3 in DNA: TGTGCCAGCAGCTCCCCCTTTGGGGCAGAGACCCAGTACTTC. V usage is TRBV7-9 and J usage is TRBJ2-5; D is perhaps TRBD1 (5 bases). The V and J ends lost 4 bases and 4 bases respectively, with 13 bases between them. The germline CDR1 and CDR2 sequences are SEHNR and FQNEAQ (reference sequence). The CDR3 runs to 14 residues.

This clonotype has only a few counts. The V gene is TRBV7-9, the J gene TRBJ2-7, with 13 bases lining up with TRBD2. This CDR3 is built from 15 residues. CDR1 and CDR2 (germline): SEHNR, FQNEAQ (reference sequence). V shed 6 bases, J shed 5 bases, and the junction held 7 bases outside the gene matches. The CDR3 bases are TGTGCCAGCAGTACTACTAGCGGGAGGGCCCACGAGCAGTACTTC. Protein: CASSTTSGRAHEQYF.

This clonotype was counted ten times or more. The chain links TRBV2 to TRBJ1-6, with D possibly TRBD1 on 6 matching bases. The length of the CDR3 is 14 residues. Germline-derived CDR1 and CDR2 are SNHLY and FYNNEI. V gave up 8 bases and J gave up 7 bases, with 15 bases separating them. DNA for the CDR3: TGTGCCAGCCAAGGAACAGGGCTAAATTCACCCCTCCACTTT. Its protein product is CASQGTGLNSPLHF.

This clonotype was counted ten times or more. V usage is TRBV27 and J usage is TRBJ2-5; TRBD1 matches 9 bases. V lost 4 bases, J lost 3 bases, and 6 bases stayed unmatched. Germline V gene sequence: CDR1 MNHEY, CDR2 SMNVEV (reference sequence). This CDR3 is 15 amino acids long. CDR3 amino acids: CASSSPRTGEETQYF. In DNA, the CDR3 is TGTGCCAGCAGTTCCCCCCGGACAGGGGAAGAGACCCAGTACTTC.

This clonotype is deemed medium-sized. V gene TRBV20-1 combines with J gene TRBJ1-1; no firm D call. Germline CDR1 DFQATT, CDR2 SNEGSKA (reference sequence). The CDR3 runs 17 residues. Trimming removed 7 bases at V and 0 bases at J, with 24 bases between. The CDR3 region has the DNA TGCAGTGTCGCCCGAACTGGGCTTTTTGGGGTGAACACTGAAGCTTTCTTT. Translating it yields CSVARTGLFGVNTEAFF.

This clonotype was picked up many times. This chain joins TRBV7-6 and TRBJ2-3, with D perhaps TRBD1 (5 bases). Germline V gene data show CDR1 as SGHVS and CDR2 as FNYEAQ. The CDR3 totals 15 residues. The V end lost 5 bases, the J end lost 2 bases, and 14 bases lay between the germline ends. CDR3 bases: TGTGCCAGCAGCGCTTCGACAGAAACCACAGATACGCAGTATTTT. Translated, it gives CASSASTETTDTQYF.

This clonotype was seen a handful of times. The chain joins TRBV5-4 to TRBJ2-6; TRBD1 agrees at 8 bases. V was pared by 7 bases and J by 4 bases, with 4 bases of the junction left unmatched. Germline CDR1 reads SGHNT; CDR2 reads YYREEE (reference sequence). The CDR3 contains 14 residues. The CDR3 loop is CASQTGAGANVLTF. The DNA of the CDR3 is TGTGCCAGCCAGACAGGGGCCGGGGCCAACGTCCTGACTTTC.

To note about this clonotype: Relative to the germline gene, one junction end is altered; a read error may explain this. V usage is TRBV5-1 and J usage is TRBJ2-4, with D perhaps matching TRBD2 (5 bases). The CDR3 loop spans 16 amino acids. Germline V gene data show CDR1 as SGHRS and CDR2 as YFSETQ. CDR3: CASSLIGGGAKNTQYF. In DNA form, the CDR3 reads TGCGCCAGCAGCTTGATCGGAGGAGGAGCCAAAAACACTCAGTACTTC.

This clonotype was detected ten times or more. This chain joins TRBV29-1 and TRBJ1-3; no clear D. There are 15 residues in the CDR3. Per the germline V gene, CDR1 is SQVTM and CDR2 is ANQGSEA. V was clipped by 0 bases and J by 7 bases, with 16 bases between them. CDR3 sequence (DNA): TGCAGCGTTGAAGACCTCGGACGGCCCGGTAACACCATATATTTT. This encodes CSVEDLGRPGNTIYF.

There are many counts of this clonotype. The chain recombines TRBV7-7 with TRBJ2-1, with D hard to call. The CDR3 runs 17 residues. Per germline, CDR1 SSHAT and CDR2 FNYEAQ (reference sequence). V lost 6 bases and J lost 3, with 21 bases in between. CDR3 bases: TGTGCCAGCAGTTTCCCGCCGGTCCTCCCGATCTACAATGAGCAGTTCTTC. Translated: CASSFPPVLPIYNEQFF.

V and J are TRBV3-1 and TRBJ2-2; TRBD2 is a possible D gene (5 bases). CDR3 size: 15 residues. In germline, CDR1 is LGHDT, CDR2 YNNKEL (reference sequence). The germline V and J ends were trimmed by 10 bases and 5 bases, with 20 bases remaining between them. CDR3 nucleotide sequence: TGTGCCACCACCCAACTAGGAAAGGGAACCGGGGAGCTGTTTTTT. This codes for CATTQLGKGTGELFF.

This clonotype was seen at least ten times. The rearrangement links TRBV28 to TRBJ2-2, with D unclear. Germline CDR1 is MDHEN and CDR2 is SYDVKM. Trimming removed 7 bases at V and 6 bases at J, with 12 bases between. CDR3 size: 13 residues. The CDR3 loop is CASIEDRAGELFF. The CDR3, as DNA: TGTGCCAGCATAGAAGATAGGGCCGGGGAGCTGTTTTTT. Supplemented by reference TRBV28 and TRBJ2-2, the full variable domain reads DVKVTQSSRYLVKRTGEKVFLECVQDMDHENMFWYRQDPGLGLRLIYFSYDVKMKEKGDIPEGYSVSREKKERFSLILESASTNQTSMYLCASIEDRAGELFFGEGSRLTVL.